This TCR beta chain derives from a study of cytomegalovirus exposure and HLA in healthy donors. General study results and limits: Presence/absence analyses treated sequencing depth as roughly uniform across donors. Earlier results showed most TCR beta V segments being productive about 87% or about 30% of the time. Immune exposure information available was restricted to CMV serostatus. On later analysis, the bulk of CMV-associated TCR beta chains appeared to be HLA-restricted.

Amplification used 60 Vbeta primers and 13 Jbeta primers. Using immunoSEQ multiplex PCR, the repertoire was profiled, and TCRdb retains in-frame clones only, with some absent. The sample totals 75,000 to 95,000 clones. Germline V gene lookup returns CDR1 SEHNR and CDR2 FQNEAQ (reference sequence). The CDR3 length is 15 residues. Trimming removed 1 base at V and 6 bases at J, with 15 bases between. A remark on this clone: Antigen specificity is unknown.

Sequenced input: PBMCs. The origin of this receptor is a woman in her sixties in good health and CMV-seronegative. V is TRBV7-9 and J is TRBJ1-1, with D possibly matching TRBD1 (5 bases). In DNA form, the CDR3 reads TGTGCCAGCAGCTTAGGGGGGACCGGGGGATCTGAAGCTTTCTTT. It codes for CASSLGGTGGSEAFF.